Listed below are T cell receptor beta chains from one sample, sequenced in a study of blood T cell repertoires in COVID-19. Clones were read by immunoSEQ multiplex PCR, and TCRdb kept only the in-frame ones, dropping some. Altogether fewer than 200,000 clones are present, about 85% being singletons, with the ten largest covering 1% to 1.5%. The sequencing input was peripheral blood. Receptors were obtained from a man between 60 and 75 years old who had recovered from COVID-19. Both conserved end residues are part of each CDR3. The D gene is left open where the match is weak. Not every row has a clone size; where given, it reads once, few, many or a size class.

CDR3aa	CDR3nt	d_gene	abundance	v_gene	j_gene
CASSESAGAVSGELFF	TGTGCCAGCAGTGAAAGTGCGGGGGCCGTCTCCGGGGAGCTGTTTTTT	.	.	TRBV2	TRBJ2-2
CASSDRVGQSTEAFF	TGTGCCAGCAGCGACAGGGTTGGACAGTCCACTGAAGCTTTCTTT	TRBD1	.	TRBV7-9	TRBJ1-1
CASSPRRDYTDTQYF	TGTGCCAGTAGTCCCCGCCGGGACTACACAGATACGCAGTATTTT	TRBD2	.	TRBV19	TRBJ2-3
CASGTLENSPLHF	TGTGCTAGTGGGACACTCGAAAATTCACCCCTCCACTTT	.	.	TRBV12-5	TRBJ1-6
CASSYSTPPGGQPQHF	TGTGCCAGCAGTTACTCCACCCCGCCAGGGGGTCAGCCCCAGCATTTT	TRBD1	once	TRBV6-6	TRBJ1-5
CASSATGDQETQYF	TGTGCCAGCAGCGCTACAGGCGACCAAGAGACCCAGTACTTC	.	.	TRBV2	TRBJ2-5
CATNAKETQYF	TGTGCCACAAATGCTAAGGAGACCCAGTACTTC	.	.	TRBV2	TRBJ2-5
CATSREYGWGTGNGYTF	TGTGCCACCAGCAGAGAGTACGGTTGGGGGACAGGGAATGGCTACACCTTC	TRBD1	few	TRBV15	TRBJ1-2
CASSMGTDSNQPQHF	TGTGCCAGTAGTATGGGGACAGATAGCAATCAGCCCCAGCATTTT	TRBD1	.	TRBV19	TRBJ1-5
CASSFRDRAAGYTF	TGTGCCAGCAGCTTCCGAGACAGGGCGGCCGGCTACACCTTC	TRBD1	.	TRBV5-6	TRBJ1-2
CASGHTAGGPADTQYF	TGTGCCAGCGGACACACTGCGGGGGGGCCCGCAGATACGCAGTATTTT	TRBD2	once	TRBV7-3	TRBJ2-3
CASSRAGTETYGYTF	TGTGCCAGCAGCCGGGCCGGGACAGAAACCTATGGCTACACCTTC	TRBD1	.	TRBV9	TRBJ1-2
CASSYQGLEPQHF	TGTGCCAGCAGTTACCAGGGCCTGGAGCCCCAGCATTTT	.	.	TRBV6-5	TRBJ1-5
CSVATRSTSGYYNEQFF	TGCAGCGTTGCCACGAGGTCGACTAGCGGGTATTACAATGAGCAGTTCTTC	TRBD2	once	TRBV29-1	TRBJ2-1
CASSFSGEKQFF	TGTGCCAGCAGTTTTTCCGGGGAAAAGCAGTTCTTC	.	.	TRBV12-3/TRBV12-4	TRBJ2-1
CASSLIKGWEQYF	TGTGCCAGCAGCTTAATAAAGGGGTGGGAGCAGTACTTC	.	.	TRBV7-6	TRBJ2-7
CASSVFGNTIYF	TGTGCCAGCAGTGTATTCGGAAACACCATATATTTT	.	.	TRBV2	TRBJ1-3
CASRTTGQGSYEQYF	TGTGCCAGCAGGACGACGGGACAGGGGTCCTACGAGCAGTACTTC	.	.	TRBV21-1	TRBJ2-7
CASSQYTSNPNNEQFF	TGTGCCAGCAGCCAATATACTAGCAACCCTAACAATGAGCAGTTCTTC	.	.	TRBV3-1/TRBV3-2	TRBJ2-1
CARTGLNYGYTF	TGTGCCCGGACAGGTCTTAACTATGGCTACACCTTC	TRBD1	.	TRBV30	TRBJ1-2
CASSLAAQSTDTQYF	TGTGCCAGCAGCTTAGCTGCACAGAGCACAGATACGCAGTATTTT	.	.	TRBV7-6	TRBJ2-3
CASSPVGGYYNEQFF	TGTGCCAGCAGCCCAGTCGGGGGGTACTACAATGAGCAGTTCTTC	TRBD2	.	TRBV7-9	TRBJ2-1
CASMGGHYDAEAFF	TGTGCCAGTATGGGGGGGCACTACGACGCTGAAGCTTTCTTT	.	.	TRBV19	TRBJ1-1
CASSPGTGATDTQYF	TGTGCCAGCAGTCCTGGGACAGGGGCGACAGATACGCAGTATTTT	TRBD1	few	TRBV28	TRBJ2-3
CASSIGGTGNSPLHF	TGTGCCAGTAGTATAGGCGGGACCGGTAATTCACCCCTCCACTTT	.	.	TRBV19	TRBJ1-6
CASRVQGTNYGYTF	TGTGCCAGCAGGGTCCAGGGAACCAACTATGGCTACACCTTC	.	.	TRBV6-5	TRBJ1-2
CASSMYRDPGTEAFF	TGTGCCAGTAGTATGTACAGGGATCCGGGCACTGAAGCTTTCTTT	.	many	TRBV19	TRBJ1-1
CASSQDFQGLGGEQFF	TGCGCCAGCAGCCAAGATTTCCAGGGACTGGGGGGTGAGCAGTTCTTC	.	once	TRBV4-3	TRBJ2-1
CASSVFPGETQYF	TGTGCCAGCAGCGTTTTTCCGGGGGAGACCCAGTACTTC	.	.	TRBV9	TRBJ2-5
CAISEKRDSAYEQYF	TGTGCCATCAGTGAGAAACGGGACAGCGCCTACGAGCAGTACTTC	TRBD1	.	TRBV10-3	TRBJ2-7